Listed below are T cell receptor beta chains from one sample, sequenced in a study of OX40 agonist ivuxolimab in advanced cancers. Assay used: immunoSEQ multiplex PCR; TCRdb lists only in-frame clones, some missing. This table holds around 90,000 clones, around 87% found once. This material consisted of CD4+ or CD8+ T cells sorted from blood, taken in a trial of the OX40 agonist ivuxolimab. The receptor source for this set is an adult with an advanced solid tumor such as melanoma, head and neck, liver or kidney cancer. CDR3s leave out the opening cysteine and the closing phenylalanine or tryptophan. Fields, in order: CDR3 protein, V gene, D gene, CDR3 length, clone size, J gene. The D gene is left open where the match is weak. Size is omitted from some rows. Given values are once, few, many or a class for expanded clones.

CDR3aa: ASSFNFEAF
v_gene: TRBV6-5
d_gene: .
len: 9
abundance: .
j_gene: TRBJ1-1

CDR3aa: ASSEELAGDTDTQY
v_gene: TRBV6-4
d_gene: TRBD2
len: 14
abundance: .
j_gene: TRBJ2-3

CDR3aa: ASSRPTSGRIYEQF
v_gene: TRBV5-4
d_gene: TRBD2
len: 14
abundance: .
j_gene: TRBJ2-1

CDR3aa: ASSLDRGDTQY
v_gene: TRBV5-4
d_gene: .
len: 11
abundance: .
j_gene: TRBJ2-3

CDR3aa: ASSVVGSGRSADTQY
v_gene: TRBV9
d_gene: TRBD2
len: 15
abundance: .
j_gene: TRBJ2-3

CDR3aa: ASGTGALHEQY
v_gene: TRBV7-9
d_gene: TRBD1
len: 11
abundance: .
j_gene: TRBJ2-7

CDR3aa: ASSLSGTGINEKLL
v_gene: TRBV5-4
d_gene: TRBD1
len: 14
abundance: .
j_gene: TRBJ1-4

CDR3aa: ASRIISTGSLDTQY
v_gene: TRBV27
d_gene: TRBD1
len: 14
abundance: .
j_gene: TRBJ2-3

CDR3aa: ASSGSNYGYT
v_gene: TRBV28
d_gene: .
len: 10
abundance: .
j_gene: TRBJ1-2

CDR3aa: ASSLEINSNQPQH
v_gene: TRBV11-2
d_gene: .
len: 13
abundance: .
j_gene: TRBJ1-5

CDR3aa: ASSRGQDPNTEAF
v_gene: TRBV6-5
d_gene: TRBD1
len: 13
abundance: .
j_gene: TRBJ1-1

CDR3aa: ASSYSGTGGGNTIY
v_gene: TRBV5-1
d_gene: TRBD1
len: 14
abundance: .
j_gene: TRBJ1-3

CDR3aa: AWSVFNTGELF
v_gene: TRBV30
d_gene: .
len: 11
abundance: .
j_gene: TRBJ2-2

CDR3aa: ASSLASGRVETQY
v_gene: TRBV5-4
d_gene: TRBD2
len: 13
abundance: once
j_gene: TRBJ2-5

CDR3aa: ASSMTSGRALGNEQF
v_gene: TRBV19
d_gene: TRBD2
len: 15
abundance: .
j_gene: TRBJ2-1

CDR3aa: ASSARKEQY
v_gene: TRBV5-8
d_gene: .
len: 9
abundance: .
j_gene: TRBJ2-7

CDR3aa: ASSRRQGASNEQF
v_gene: TRBV11-3
d_gene: TRBD1
len: 13
abundance: .
j_gene: TRBJ2-1

CDR3aa: ASSETALNTEAF
v_gene: TRBV7-2
d_gene: .
len: 12
abundance: .
j_gene: TRBJ1-1

CDR3aa: ASSVRRELDTQY
v_gene: TRBV9
d_gene: .
len: 12
abundance: .
j_gene: TRBJ2-3

CDR3aa: ASSLGTEPRGPQH
v_gene: TRBV28
d_gene: .
len: 13
abundance: .
j_gene: TRBJ1-5

CDR3aa: ASSPGTFETQY
v_gene: TRBV7-9
d_gene: .
len: 11
abundance: .
j_gene: TRBJ2-5

CDR3aa: ASSLEGSNQPQH
v_gene: TRBV5-1
d_gene: .
len: 12
abundance: .
j_gene: TRBJ1-5

CDR3aa: ASSAGQLSEQF
v_gene: TRBV7-3
d_gene: .
len: 11
abundance: once
j_gene: TRBJ2-1

CDR3aa: ASSQGTTPYNEQF
v_gene: TRBV5-1
d_gene: .
len: 13
abundance: .
j_gene: TRBJ2-1

CDR3aa: ASSGLSRTGPLANYGYT
v_gene: TRBV28
d_gene: TRBD1
len: 17
abundance: .
j_gene: TRBJ1-2

CDR3aa: ASGNGFFGYNEQF
v_gene: TRBV19
d_gene: .
len: 13
abundance: .
j_gene: TRBJ2-1

CDR3aa: ASSFADTQY
v_gene: TRBV27
d_gene: .
len: 9
abundance: .
j_gene: TRBJ2-3

CDR3aa: ASSLAGSGGYT
v_gene: TRBV7-2
d_gene: .
len: 11
abundance: few
j_gene: TRBJ1-2

CDR3aa: ATSRDGVTGSREQY
v_gene: TRBV15
d_gene: .
len: 14
abundance: .
j_gene: TRBJ2-5

CDR3aa: ASSEGGNEQY
v_gene: TRBV5-1
d_gene: .
len: 10
abundance: .
j_gene: TRBJ2-7

CDR3aa: ASSTAAGGVGAGELF
v_gene: TRBV9
d_gene: TRBD2
len: 15
abundance: .
j_gene: TRBJ2-2

CDR3aa: ASRPGTSTGELF
v_gene: TRBV6-5
d_gene: .
len: 12
abundance: .
j_gene: TRBJ2-2

CDR3aa: ASSLGAGATGELF
v_gene: TRBV11-3
d_gene: .
len: 13
abundance: .
j_gene: TRBJ2-2

CDR3aa: ASSVARANTGELF
v_gene: TRBV2
d_gene: .
len: 13
abundance: .
j_gene: TRBJ2-2

CDR3aa: ASSLLDGRNTGELF
v_gene: TRBV5-4
d_gene: .
len: 14
abundance: .
j_gene: TRBJ2-2

CDR3aa: ASSLTDPQETQY
v_gene: TRBV7-2
d_gene: .
len: 12
abundance: .
j_gene: TRBJ2-5

CDR3aa: ASSYRPHWNTEAF
v_gene: TRBV6-6
d_gene: .
len: 13
abundance: .
j_gene: TRBJ1-1

CDR3aa: ASSLENQPQH
v_gene: TRBV18
d_gene: .
len: 10
abundance: few
j_gene: TRBJ1-5

CDR3aa: ASGGPTTNEKLF
v_gene: TRBV19
d_gene: .
len: 12
abundance: .
j_gene: TRBJ1-4

CDR3aa: ASSIIRDRENEAF
v_gene: TRBV13
d_gene: TRBD1
len: 13
abundance: .
j_gene: TRBJ1-1

CDR3aa: ASSFVDYGEQY
v_gene: TRBV18
d_gene: .
len: 11
abundance: .
j_gene: TRBJ2-7

CDR3aa: ASISRLTNEKLF
v_gene: TRBV9
d_gene: .
len: 12
abundance: .
j_gene: TRBJ1-4

CDR3aa: ASGTGGGYDTQY
v_gene: TRBV19
d_gene: TRBD1
len: 12
abundance: .
j_gene: TRBJ2-3

CDR3aa: ASSHPGTGGSNEQF
v_gene: TRBV4-2
d_gene: TRBD1
len: 14
abundance: .
j_gene: TRBJ2-1

CDR3aa: ASSPGLAGGPDTQY
v_gene: TRBV7-9
d_gene: TRBD2
len: 14
abundance: .
j_gene: TRBJ2-3

CDR3aa: ASSSDPDFRGETQY
v_gene: TRBV7-9
d_gene: .
len: 14
abundance: few
j_gene: TRBJ2-5

CDR3aa: ASTGAHYGYT
v_gene: TRBV4-1
d_gene: .
len: 10
abundance: .
j_gene: TRBJ1-2

CDR3aa: ASSLVLRLDTDTQY
v_gene: TRBV7-2
d_gene: .
len: 14
abundance: .
j_gene: TRBJ2-3

CDR3aa: ATGWSPEETQY
v_gene: TRBV5-5
d_gene: .
len: 11
abundance: .
j_gene: TRBJ2-5

CDR3aa: ASSQDGRNTGELF
v_gene: TRBV4-1
d_gene: .
len: 13
abundance: few
j_gene: TRBJ2-2

CDR3aa: ASSLSSYEQY
v_gene: TRBV7-9
d_gene: .
len: 10
abundance: .
j_gene: TRBJ2-7

CDR3aa: ASSSTAGGDQPQH
v_gene: TRBV7-6
d_gene: .
len: 13
abundance: .
j_gene: TRBJ1-5

CDR3aa: ASSLARQGSYYEQY
v_gene: TRBV11-2
d_gene: TRBD1
len: 14
abundance: .
j_gene: TRBJ2-7

CDR3aa: ASSSTGLTSGETQY
v_gene: TRBV5-5
d_gene: TRBD2
len: 14
abundance: .
j_gene: TRBJ2-5

CDR3aa: ASSPVGGTDTQY
v_gene: TRBV11-2
d_gene: .
len: 12
abundance: .
j_gene: TRBJ2-3